The 31 T cell receptor beta chains reported below all come from one sample, sequenced in a study of CD8+ T cells in alopecia areata. Sequencing used cDNA as its template, made by extracting RNA and reverse transcribing it. TCRdb's table, derived via immunoSEQ multiplex PCR, lists solely in-frame clones and lacks some. Counted here are about 150,000 clones, about 60% occurring once; the ten biggest clones make up about 6.8%. The sequencing used CD4+ T cells sorted from blood, collected at week 0. The receptor source for this set is a human donor with alopecia areata.

On this clone itself: Other nucleotide sequences in the sample specify the same CDR3. The rearrangement uses TRBV29-1 and TRBJ1-1; D call uncertain. Between the trimmed V and J ends, which lost 3 bases and 0 bases, there was a span of 8 bases. This CDR3 is 13 amino acids long. Germline values: CDR1 SQVTM, CDR2 ANQGSEA. The CDR3 loop reads CSVETRLNTEAFF. DNA for the CDR3: TGCAGCGTTGAGACCCGCTTGAACACTGAAGCTTTCTTT.

In this sample, this clone turned up a few times. This chain connects TRBV18 to TRBJ1-1; 8 nucleotides align to TRBD1. The CDR3 sequence is 13 residues long. Germline V lookup: CDR1 KGHSH, CDR2 LQKENI. The V and J ends lost 8 bases and 1 base, in that order; junction bases with no gene match: 3. CDR3 DNA sequence: TGTGCCAGCCAGACAGGGGAGAACACTGAAGCTTTCTTT. It encodes CASQTGENTEAFF.

In its sample, this clone was seen a few times. The rearrangement uses TRBV23-1 and TRBJ1-3; D ambiguous. TRBV23-1 is an ORF, with its function uncertain. The CDR3 sequence is 11 residues long. Trimming cost V 0 bases and J 12 bases, with 6 bases left between them. CDR3 nucleotides: TGCGCCAGCAGTCAATCAGCGGTCATATATTTT. Protein sequence: CASSQSAVIYF.

The chain joins TRBV5-4 to TRBJ2-3, with D hard to call. This CDR3 spans 15 amino acids. The germline V gene encodes CDR1 SGHNT and CDR2 YYREEE (reference sequence). Trimming pared 1 base from V and 0 bases from J, leaving 9 bases between. CDR3 protein: CASSLKIGSTDTQYF. The CDR3 DNA reads as TGTGCCAGCAGCTTGAAGATAGGGAGCACAGATACGCAGTATTTT.

The chain couples TRBV6-5 to TRBJ1-2, with 8 bases aligning to TRBD1. The CDR3 has 15 residues. CDR1 is MNHEY and CDR2 is SVGAGI in the germline V gene. The trim removed 0 bases at V and 1 base at J, leaving 1 base unmatched. Here the CDR3 reads CASSYSGQGNYGYTF. The CDR3, as DNA: TGTGCCAGCAGTTACTCAGGACAGGGTAACTATGGCTACACCTTC.

This chain joins TRBV7-2 and TRBJ1-4; D unclear. The CDR3 runs 15 residues. Per the germline V gene, CDR1 is SGHTA and CDR2 is FQGNSA. V lost 0 bases and J 2 bases, leaving 7 bases between the germline ends. CDR3 residues: CASSLAESTNEKLFF. The CDR3 DNA sequence: TGTGCCAGCAGCTTAGCAGAATCGACTAATGAAAAACTGTTTTTT.

This clone came up once. V usage is TRBV27 and J usage is TRBJ1-6; no reliable D call. With 3 bases removed from V and 9 bases from J, the gap between germline ends came to 15 bases. The germline gives CDR1 MNHEY, CDR2 SMNVEV (reference sequence). The CDR3 runs 15 residues. CDR3 protein: CASSFGQAMGSPLHF. DNA of the CDR3: TGTGCCAGCAGTTTTGGGCAGGCGATGGGTTCACCCCTCCACTTT.

This sequence joins TRBV6-5 and TRBJ1-6; D uncertain. Germline lookup yields CDR1 MNHEY and CDR2 SVGAGI. The CDR3 loop spans 16 amino acids. Between the trimmed V and J ends, which lost 2 bases and 7 bases, there was a span of 15 bases. CDR3 in amino acids: CASSYLRTLTNSPLHF. The CDR3 bases are TGTGCCAGCAGTTACCTGCGGACCCTCACAAATTCACCCCTCCACTTT.

This chain joins TRBV11-2 and TRBJ1-5, with TRBD1 matching over 9 bases. Germline loops: CDR1 SGHAT, CDR2 FQNNGV. The V segment lost 2 bases and the J segment 3 bases; nucleotides outside the gene matches: 5. CDR3 length: 16 amino acids. The CDR3 region has the DNA TGTGCCAGCAGCTTATCCTGGGACAGGGTCAATCAGCCCCAGCATTTT. Its protein product is CASSLSWDRVNQPQHF.

V gene TRBV4-1 combines with J gene TRBJ2-2, with 12 bases matching TRBD2. The V segment lost 2 bases and the J segment 4 bases; nucleotides outside the gene matches: 14. The CDR3 contains 20 residues. CDR1 MGHRA and CDR2 YSYEKL come from the germline V gene. CDR3 DNA: TGCGCCAGCAGCCAACCCCGGCGGTCTAGCGGGGGGGCGGGCACCGGGGAGCTGTTTTTT. It yields the protein CASSQPRRSSGGAGTGELFF.

V usage is TRBV27 and J usage is TRBJ2-1; unclear D gene. The CDR3 has 14 amino acids. Per the germline V gene, CDR1 is MNHEY and CDR2 is SMNVEV (reference sequence). Trimming took off 5 bases at V and 0 bases at J, with 8 bases between the two ends. The CDR3 loop reads CASSRPFSYNEQFF. The DNA for the CDR3 is TGTGCCAGCAGTCGGCCTTTCTCCTACAATGAGCAGTTCTTC.

The rearrangement links TRBV5-1 to TRBJ1-5; 11 nucleotides line up with TRBD1. This CDR3 spans 15 amino acids. The V and J ends lost 4 bases and 7 bases, in that order; junction bases with no gene match: 7. Per the germline V gene, CDR1 is SGHRS and CDR2 is YFSETQ. In nucleotides, the CDR3 is TGCGCCAGCAGCCCAGGACAGGGGGCAGGCCAGCCCCAGCATTTT. Protein product: CASSPGQGAGQPQHF.

The V gene is TRBV2, the J gene TRBJ2-2; possible D gene TRBD1, 5 bases. V was clipped by 5 bases and J by 2 bases, with 9 bases between them. The CDR3 loop spans 14 amino acids. CDR1 is SNHLY and CDR2 is FYNNEI in the germline V gene. The CDR3 reads CASSRDRNTGELFF. Written as DNA, the CDR3 is TGTGCCAGCAGTCGAGACAGAAACACCGGGGAGCTGTTTTTT.

The chain combines TRBV5-1 with TRBJ1-2; TRBD1 matches 7 bases. The CDR3 loop spans 13 amino acids. J was trimmed by 6 bases and V by 0 bases; bases with no gene match: 2. Germline CDR1 SGHRS, CDR2 YFSETQ. The CDR3 region is CASSLEQGNGYTF. The CDR3 DNA reads as TGCGCCAGCAGCTTGGAACAGGGGAATGGCTACACCTTC.

This chain connects TRBV5-4 to TRBJ2-7; D not certain. The ends were cut back, 2 bases at V and 4 bases at J, with 10 bases in the middle. The germline CDR1 and CDR2 sequences are SGHNT and YYREEE (reference sequence). The CDR3 has 13 amino acids. The DNA of the CDR3 is TGTGCCAGCAGCTTTGACCCGCCGTACGAGCAGTACTTC. Translating it yields CASSFDPPYEQYF.

The chain employs TRBV4-1 and TRBJ2-1; TRBD2 might be the D (6 bases). The length of the CDR3 is 13 residues. V lost 4 bases and J lost 7, with 11 bases in between. Germline lookup yields CDR1 MGHRA and CDR2 YSYEKL. CDR3 sequence reads: CASSRAGGNEQFF. CDR3 nucleotides: TGCGCCAGCAGCCGAGCCGGGGGAAATGAGCAGTTCTTC.

The table lists this clone with a few counts. V is TRBV5-1 and J is TRBJ2-1, with 12 bases identical to TRBD1. CDR3 length: 20 residues. Germline CDR1 is SGHRS and CDR2 is YFSETQ. V trimming: 3 bases; J trimming: 0 bases; junction bases outside the gene matches: 13. In DNA, the CDR3 is TGCGCCAGCAGCTCCCAGCCGGGACAGGGGGCGTCTAGCTCCTACAATGAGCAGTTCTTC. It is translated as CASSSQPGQGASSSYNEQFF.

This clone occurred a few times. The CDR3 DNA is TGTGCCAGCAGCCCCCGAGGAGCGGGGGCAGAGACCCAGTACTTC. Translated, it gives CASSPRGAGAETQYF. The chain employs TRBV5-4 and TRBJ2-5; 8 positions agree with TRBD2. This CDR3 has 15 amino acids. Germline loops: CDR1 SGHNT, CDR2 YYREEE (reference sequence). Trimming at V came to 4 bases and at J to 4 bases, leaving 9 bases not matched to a gene.

The CDR3 coding sequence is TGTGCCACTCGGGGGATCGGAGGCTACACCTTC. Translated: CATRGIGGYTF. V gene TRBV2 combines with J gene TRBJ1-2; possible D gene TRBD1, 5 bases. The germline CDR1 and CDR2 sequences are SNHLY and FYNNEI. Trimming stripped 10 bases from V and 8 bases from J, with 14 bases between. CDR3 length: 11 residues.

This chain connects TRBV29-1 to TRBJ2-5; 8 nucleotides agree with TRBD1. The junction had 6 bases not matched to a gene; V was cut back by 5 bases and J by 4 bases. This CDR3 has 13 amino acids. Germline lookup yields CDR1 SQVTM and CDR2 ANQGSEA. The CDR3 region is CSVSIQGGETQYF. CDR3 bases: TGCAGCGTTTCTATACAGGGGGGAGAGACCCAGTACTTC.

V usage is TRBV5-1 and J usage is TRBJ2-5; 8 bases agree with TRBD1. CDR1 SGHRS and CDR2 YFSETQ come from the germline V gene. The CDR3 covers 14 residues. V lost 2 bases to trimming and J lost 5 bases; unmatched junction nucleotides: 5. The CDR3, as DNA: TGCGCCAGCAGCTTTGGCCAGGGGGCTGAGACCCAGTACTTC. Its translation is CASSFGQGAETQYF.

The gene calls are TRBV4-1 and TRBJ2-7; possibly TRBD1 for D (6 bases). The CDR3 totals 14 residues. Germline CDR1 is MGHRA and CDR2 is YSYEKL. V lost 4 bases to trimming and J lost 4 bases, with 14 bases between them. In DNA, the CDR3 is TGCGCCAGCAGCCCCGGGACAAAGGGATACGAGCAGTACTTC. Amino acid sequence: CASSPGTKGYEQYF.

The chain recombines TRBV29-1 with TRBJ1-1; TRBD1 agrees at 7 bases. The germline gives CDR1 SQVTM, CDR2 ANQGSEA. Trimming cost V 6 bases and J 4 bases; bases outside gene matches: 11. This CDR3 spans 14 amino acids. The CDR3 DNA reads as TGCAGCGTGATCCAAACAGGGGTGTCCACTGAAGCTTTCTTT. Translated: CSVIQTGVSTEAFF.

The chain links TRBV14 to TRBJ1-6, with D tentatively TRBD1 (6 bases). This CDR3 contains 14 residues. V was trimmed by 1 base and J by 8 bases, leaving 9 bases between them. Per germline, CDR1 SGHDN and CDR2 FVKESK. In nucleotides, the CDR3 is TGTGCCAGCAGCCAAGGGACAGCTTATTCACCCCTCCACTTT. Protein product: CASSQGTAYSPLHF.

The chain carries TRBV9 and TRBJ2-3; D unclear. Trimming took 4 bases from V and 2 from J, leaving 23 bases between them. Per the germline V gene, CDR1 is SGDLS and CDR2 is YYNGEE. The CDR3 has 18 amino acids. CDR3 DNA: TGTGCCAGCAGCCCCCAGCCAGCCGGTCTACTAAACACAGATACGCAGTATTTT. Translating it yields CASSPQPAGLLNTDTQYF.

This chain connects TRBV29-1 to TRBJ2-1; D uncertain. The ends were cut back, 6 bases at V and 4 bases at J, with 4 bases in the middle. The germline V gene encodes CDR1 SQVTM and CDR2 ANQGSEA. The CDR3 consists of 10 residues. The DNA for the CDR3 is TGCAGCGTGGGATACAATGAGCAGTTCTTC. Protein sequence: CSVGYNEQFF.

This clone was counted only a few times. This rearrangement joins TRBV18 to TRBJ2-5, with 8 bases fitting TRBD1. Losses at the gene ends were 3 bases for V and 3 bases for J; bases not matched to a gene: 9. In germline, CDR1 is KGHSH, CDR2 LQKENI. The CDR3 is 16 residues long. CDR3 loop: CASSPSGTGGKETQYF. DNA for the CDR3: TGTGCCAGCTCACCCTCAGGGACAGGAGGGAAAGAGACCCAGTACTTC.

This clone has ten or more counts. The chain combines TRBV4-1 with TRBJ2-3; perhaps TRBD1 as D (6 bases). Germline V gene lookup returns CDR1 MGHRA and CDR2 YSYEKL. The CDR3 is made up of 14 amino acids. The V end lost 0 bases, the J end lost 6 bases, and 10 bases lay between the germline ends. The chain's CDR3 is CASSQEQGEDTQYF. As DNA, the CDR3 is TGCGCCAGCAGCCAAGAACAGGGTGAGGATACGCAGTATTTT.

This clone was picked up many times. CDR3 loop: CASSPPGTGSLFEQYF. CDR3 nucleotide sequence: TGTGCCAGCTCACCGCCAGGGACAGGGAGTCTGTTCGAGCAGTACTTC. The chain combines TRBV18 with TRBJ2-7; 9 bases align to TRBD1. Germline assignment: CDR1 KGHSH and CDR2 LQKENI. The CDR3 consists of 16 residues. V was clipped by 3 bases and J by 6 bases; unmatched bases: 12. Together with reference TRBV18 and TRBJ2-7, the CDR3 gives the full variable domain: NAGVMQNPRHLVRRRGQEARLRCSPMKGHSHVYWYRQLPEEGLKFMVYLQKENIIDESGMPKERFSAEFPKEGPSILRIQQVVRGDSAAYFCASSPPGTGSLFEQYFGPGTRLTVT.

The sample holds a few counts of this clone. The chain is built from TRBV10-3 and TRBJ2-1, with TRBD1 as a possible D gene (5 bases). Trimming took off 4 bases at V and 3 bases at J, with 7 bases between the two ends. This CDR3 has 13 residues. CDR1 and CDR2 from the germline V gene are ENHRY and SYGVKD. The CDR3: CAISGTGYNEQFF. The CDR3 DNA is TGTGCCATCAGTGGTACAGGCTACAATGAGCAGTTCTTC.

This clone was picked up a small number of times. The chain combines TRBV11-3 with TRBJ1-1; 8 bases are shared with TRBD1. Germline V gene data show CDR1 as SGHNT and CDR2 as YENEEA. The CDR3 contains 16 residues. The V segment lost 0 bases and the J segment 1 base; nucleotides outside the gene matches: 4. The CDR3 here is CASSLEGTGRNTEAFF. The CDR3 nucleotides are TGTGCCAGCAGCTTAGAGGGGACAGGACGGAACACTGAAGCTTTCTTT.